This T cell receptor beta chain is from a study of human T cells and chemical hapten exposure. Background on the study: There were weekly diphenylcyclopropenone doses to the scalp for patients throughout the roughly 25-week study. Study conclusions and caveats: It should be noted that donors had alopecia, so their immune response may differ from healthy people's.

The time point was: patch test 3, about 24 weeks after DPC sensitization. Treatment of the sample: therapeutic diphenylcyclopropenone sensitization with weekly scalp DPC. From whole blood left unfractionated, total RNA was extracted. A remark on this clonotype: What it binds is not known.

What the library attached to individual cDNA molecules were unique molecular identifiers. TCRdb used MiXCR to reprocess the RACE reads, holding one entry per CDR3 protein. The sample consists of 100,000 or so distinct CDR3 sequences, 30% to 35% of them appearing once. This CDR3 comprises 13 residues. Trimming left V 5 bases short and J 2 bases short, with 9 bases between. The germline CDR1 and CDR2 sequences are SGHVS and FQNEAQ. The material sequenced was whole blood, taken in connection with sensitization to the hapten diphenylcyclopropenone (DPC). The chain couples TRBV7-8 to TRBJ1-1, with D hard to call. This sequence originates from a man in his forties with alopecia areata. Some clones in this sample may be carry-over from other donors' samples. The CDR3 region has the DNA TGTGCCAGCAGCCCATCGATTAACACTGAAGCTTTCTTT. This sequence encodes CASSPSINTEAFF.